This T cell receptor beta chain emerged from a study of CD8+CD57+ T cells in acquired aplastic anemia. Study-level background: Sorted CD4+ and CD8+ cells gave a mean 3.2 ug DNA, range roughly 0.2 to 27.4 ug. Study-wide points: Overlapping CD8+ CDR3 repertoires of patients and controls contained approximately 28 shared sequences.

Those patients picked for sequencing had displayed CD8+CD57+ cell expansion on flow cytometry. Severe acquired aplastic anemia was the diagnosis recorded for all patients. Regarding this clonotype: Its antigen is as yet unknown.

Genomic DNA constituted the template upon which TCR beta VDJ and CDR3 profiling was performed. One entry per CDR3 protein results from TCRdb running MiXCR on the reads. Among about 200,000 distinct CDR3 sequences listed, approximately 65% were seen once. Sequencing was performed on sorted CD4+, CD8+, or CD8+CD57+ T cells (not recorded which) from PBMCs. The source is a human donor with aplastic anemia.

The CDR3 spells CASSQTGQGAGEQYF. DNA of the CDR3: TGCGCCAGCAGCCAGACAGGACAGGGGGCGGGCGAGCAGTACTTC. The genes are TRBV4-1 and TRBJ2-7; 11 bases match TRBD1. The CDR3 is 15 amino acids. Germline CDR1 reads MGHRA; CDR2 reads YSYEKL. The ends lost 3 bases at V and 6 bases at J; junction bases unmatched: 7.